One sample yielded the 28 T cell receptor beta chains listed below, sequenced in a study of T-cell memory formation after mild COVID-19. MiXCR was run by TCRdb on the 5' RACE reads, yielding one entry per CDR3 protein. The top ten hold approximately 2.8% of the sample, which has around 200,000 distinct CDR3 sequences, about 11% seen once. Material: PBMCs or a T cell subset sorted from them (not recorded which). These receptors came from a man younger than 35 who had mild COVID-19 (a few samples of this study predate the infection). Cell type and time point are not known.

This clonotype has only a few counts. The chain combines TRBV6-5 with TRBJ1-2; 7 bases are a match to TRBD1. Losses at the gene ends were 0 bases for V and 0 bases for J; bases not matched to a gene: 7. The CDR3 totals 17 residues. Germline CDR1 is MNHEY and CDR2 is SVGAGI. The CDR3 loop is CASSYSRTGRSNYGYTF. Written as DNA, the CDR3 is TGTGCCAGCAGTTACTCCCGGACAGGACGATCTAACTATGGCTACACCTTC.

This clonotype was counted only a few times. V usage is TRBV4-3 and J usage is TRBJ2-1; 10 bases fit TRBD2. This CDR3 contains 19 residues. Unmatched junction bases numbered 16, after V lost 4 bases and J lost 4 bases. CDR1 is LGHNA, CDR2 YSLEER, per germline. CDR3 nucleotide sequence: TGCGCCAGCAGCCCTAGAGGGTGGCTACTAGCGGGGCTTTACAATGAGCAGTTCTTC. It specifies CASSPRGWLLAGLYNEQFF.

This clonotype has more than one count but fewer than ten. V gene TRBV27 combines with J gene TRBJ1-3, with 7 bases that match TRBD1. Germline loops: CDR1 MNHEY, CDR2 SMNVEV (reference sequence). CDR3 size: 15 residues. Trimming cost V 4 bases and J 0 bases; bases outside gene matches: 3. CDR3 nucleotides: TGTGCCAGCAGTTATAACAGGGGCTCTGGAAACACCATATATTTT. This codes for CASSYNRGSGNTIYF.

This clonotype was counted only a few times. The rearrangement joins TRBV7-2 to TRBJ1-2, with D possibly being TRBD1 (5 bases). The CDR3 sequence is 17 residues long. Germline V gene sequence: CDR1 SGHTA, CDR2 FQGNSA. The V end lost 0 bases, the J end lost 1 base, and 15 bases lay between the germline ends. The CDR3 loop is CASSLAMTPGRNYGYTF. CDR3 nucleotide sequence: TGTGCCAGCAGCTTAGCCATGACCCCGGGACGTAACTATGGCTACACCTTC. Supplemented by reference TRBV7-2 and TRBJ1-2, the full variable domain reads GAGVSQSPSNKVTEKGKDVELRCDPISGHTALYWYRQSLGQGLEFLIYFQGNSAPDKSGLPSDRFSAERTGGSVSTLTIQRTQQEDSAVYLCASSLAMTPGRNYGYTFGSGTRLTVV.

There are many counts of this clonotype. CDR3 loop: CASSRGTGPNYGYTF. The CDR3 DNA is TGCGCCAGCAGCCGAGGGACAGGACCAAACTATGGCTACACCTTC. The chain employs TRBV5-1 and TRBJ1-2; 8 bases are a match to TRBD1. Germline V gives CDR1 SGHRS, CDR2 YFSETQ. This CDR3 spans 15 amino acids. V was clipped by 4 bases and J by 2 bases; unmatched bases: 7.

The chain has TRBV27 and TRBJ2-5; maybe TRBD1 (5 bases). CDR1 and CDR2 (germline): MNHEY, SMNVEV (reference sequence). V lost 5 bases to trimming and J lost 1 base, with 11 bases between them. The CDR3 has 14 residues. This CDR3 reads CASSEAGIQETQYF. CDR3 nucleotides: TGTGCCAGCAGTGAGGCAGGGATCCAAGAGACCCAGTACTTC.

The chain combines TRBV20-1 with TRBJ2-5; D call uncertain. Germline V gene sequence: CDR1 DFQATT, CDR2 SNEGSKA (reference sequence). The V and J ends lost 3 bases and 3 bases respectively, with 11 bases between them. The CDR3 sequence is 13 residues long. For the CDR3, the DNA is TGCAGTGCTAGCTTCGTAGCCAAAGAGACCCAGTACTTC. It encodes CSASFVAKETQYF.

There are a few counts of this clonotype. This chain joins TRBV15 and TRBJ2-6; D may be TRBD1 (5 bases). This CDR3 has 17 residues. In germline, CDR1 is LNHNV, CDR2 YYDKDF (reference sequence). The germline V and J ends were trimmed by 1 base and 0 bases, with 10 bases remaining between them. The CDR3 spells CATSRGPGYSGANVLTF. The CDR3 region has the DNA TGTGCCACCAGCAGAGGTCCAGGGTACTCTGGGGCCAACGTCCTGACTTTC.

This clonotype was seen a handful of times. The chain has TRBV12-3 or TRBV12-4 and TRBJ2-6; D is possibly TRBD1 or TRBD2 (5 bases each). The CDR3 extends over 15 amino acids. V was pared by 8 bases and J by 2 bases, with 13 bases between. The CDR3: CASSLGVTGANVLTF. CDR3 nucleotide sequence: TGTGCCAGCTCCCTGGGGGTGACTGGGGCCAACGTCCTGACTTTC.

There are a few counts of this clonotype. The chain couples TRBV5-1 to TRBJ2-4; D is possibly TRBD1 (7 bases). The CDR3 contains 18 residues. Trimming pared 4 bases from V and 2 bases from J, leaving 22 bases between. Germline CDR1 SGHRS, CDR2 YFSETQ. CDR3 DNA: TGCGCCAGCAGCCCCCTAATAGGAGGGGGCGCTTCCAAAAACATTCAGTACTTC. Residues: CASSPLIGGGASKNIQYF.

This clonotype turned up a few times. The V gene is TRBV28, the J gene TRBJ1-2; TRBD1 might be the D (5 bases). Germline V lookup: CDR1 MDHEN, CDR2 SYDVKM. Trimming cost V 2 bases and J 4 bases, with 17 bases left between them. The CDR3 runs 16 residues. The CDR3 spells CASSLNSLRVLYGYTF. The CDR3 region has the DNA TGTGCCAGCAGTTTAAACTCACTCAGGGTGCTCTATGGCTACACCTTC.

The chain links TRBV5-1 to TRBJ2-5; 11 bases are shared with TRBD1. The CDR3 length is 19 residues. Germline values: CDR1 SGHRS, CDR2 YFSETQ. V lost 0 bases and J lost 0; bases outside the gene matches: 10. In nucleotides, the CDR3 is TGCGCCAGCAGCTTGGCCGGGACAGGGGGAAGAAGATACCAAGAGACCCAGTACTTC. Its protein product is CASSLAGTGGRRYQETQYF.

This chain uses TRBV4-1 with TRBJ2-1; D is possibly TRBD1 (5 bases). Germline CDR1 MGHRA, CDR2 YSYEKL. This CDR3 spans 14 amino acids. The V and J ends lost 1 base and 10 bases respectively, with 14 bases between them. The chain's CDR3 is CASSQGIQAREQFF. The CDR3 DNA follows: TGCGCCAGCAGCCAAGGAATACAGGCGAGAGAGCAGTTCTTC.

CDR3 nucleotide sequence: TGTGCCAGCAGCGCGACGGTGAACACTGAAGCTTTCTTT. Protein sequence: CASSATVNTEAFF. This chain uses TRBV7-3 with TRBJ1-1, with D unresolved. V dropped 5 bases and J dropped 0 bases, with 7 bases sitting between them. Germline CDR1 SGHTA, CDR2 FQGTGA. There are 13 residues in the CDR3.

This clonotype was counted ten times or more. V gene TRBV9 combines with J gene TRBJ2-2; D is ambiguous. V was clipped by 4 bases and J by 4 bases, with 11 bases between them. From germline, CDR1 is SGDLS and CDR2 YYNGEE. This CDR3 contains 14 residues. As DNA, the CDR3 is TGTGCCAGCAGCTTGACTCAGTTCACCGGGGAGCTGTTTTTT. This translates into CASSLTQFTGELFF.

There are a few counts of this clonotype. The chain carries TRBV20-1 and TRBJ1-1; D remains unclear. Germline V lookup: CDR1 DFQATT, CDR2 SNEGSKA (reference sequence). V dropped 3 bases and J dropped 7 bases, with 15 bases sitting between them. The CDR3 spans 13 residues. CDR3 coding DNA: TGCAGTGCTAGTTACGAAGGGAGGAATGAAGCTTTCTTT. Protein: CSASYEGRNEAFF.

In its sample, this clonotype was seen many times. The chain couples TRBV4-2 to TRBJ2-6; D gene unclear. The V gene's germline CDR1 is LGHNA and CDR2 YNFKEQ. This CDR3 spans 19 amino acids. V dropped 3 bases and J dropped 0 bases, with 18 bases sitting between them. The CDR3 region is CASSQARPGRASGANVLTF. As DNA, the CDR3 is TGTGCCAGCAGCCAGGCTAGACCTGGTCGGGCCTCTGGGGCCAACGTCCTGACTTTC.

This clonotype was detected a few times. This chain links TRBV20-1 with TRBJ2-7; TRBD1 matches 9 bases. Germline CDR1 is DFQATT and CDR2 is SNEGSKA (reference sequence). V gave up 5 bases and J gave up 6 bases; unmatched junction bases: 11. CDR3 length: 14 amino acids. DNA for the CDR3: TGCAGTGCTGCTCGGGACAGGGATCATGGCGAGCAGTACTTC. Amino acid sequence: CSAARDRDHGEQYF.

The chain carries TRBV7-9 and TRBJ1-1; D might be TRBD1 (6 bases). Germline-derived CDR1 and CDR2 are SEHNR and FQNEAQ (reference sequence). The V and J ends lost 8 bases and 3 bases respectively, with 16 bases between them. This CDR3 contains 14 residues. The CDR3 protein is CASCAQGSDTEAFF. CDR3 in DNA: TGTGCCAGCTGCGCCCAGGGGTCCGACACTGAAGCTTTCTTT.

This clonotype was recorded a few times. The rearrangement joins TRBV12-3 or TRBV12-4 to TRBJ2-7; weak D call: TRBD2 (6 bases). V gave up 6 bases and J gave up 0 bases, with 12 bases separating them. The CDR3 runs 14 residues. CDR3 nucleotide sequence: TGTGCCAGCAGACGACGGGAGAGCTCCTACGAGCAGTACTTC. It specifies CASRRRESSYEQYF.

This clonotype was recorded many times. This chain connects TRBV7-7 to TRBJ2-3, with 9 bases matching TRBD2. With V trimmed by 5 bases and J by 5 bases, 5 bases remained unmatched. From germline, CDR1 is SSHAT and CDR2 FNYEAQ (reference sequence). The CDR3 is 14 residues long. In DNA form, the CDR3 reads TGTGCCAGCAGCGGCGGGGGGGCAGGAGATACGCAGTATTTT. Protein sequence: CASSGGGAGDTQYF.

The V and J genes are TRBV5-1 and TRBJ2-3; D is unresolved. Trimming cost V 6 bases and J 0 bases, with 11 bases left between them. The CDR3 totals 14 residues. Per germline, CDR1 SGHRS and CDR2 YFSETQ. The CDR3 DNA is TGCGCCAGCATGCGCACCGCTAGCACAGATACGCAGTATTTT. It yields the protein CASMRTASTDTQYF.

The chain combines TRBV29-1 with TRBJ2-5; D is undetermined. The CDR3 extends over 10 amino acids. Germline V CDR1 and CDR2: SQVTM, ANQGSEA. V gave up 6 bases and J gave up 3 bases, with 5 bases separating them. The DNA of the CDR3 is TGCAGCGTGGGTAAAGAGACCCAGTACTTC. It yields the protein CSVGKETQYF.

This clonotype was found many times. The chain joins TRBV7-9 to TRBJ1-1, with D tentatively TRBD1 (6 bases). Trimming removed 2 bases from V and 8 bases from J, with 18 bases in between. This CDR3 is built from 15 residues. The germline V gene has CDR1 SEHNR and CDR2 FQNEAQ (reference sequence). The CDR3 loop is CASSLRGVSVGEAFF. CDR3 DNA sequence: TGTGCCAGCAGCTTAAGGGGGGTATCGGTTGGCGAAGCTTTCTTT.

The gene calls are TRBV28 and TRBJ1-3; D call uncertain. The germline V gene encodes CDR1 MDHEN and CDR2 SYDVKM. With 6 bases removed from V and 1 base from J, the gap between germline ends came to 16 bases. The CDR3 loop spans 16 amino acids. The CDR3 reads CASRPGLRASGNTIYF. The CDR3 DNA reads TGTGCCAGCAGGCCGGGCCTCCGCGCGTCTGGAAACACCATATATTTT.

The gene calls are TRBV4-3 and TRBJ2-5; D unresolved. Trimming removed 1 base at V and 5 bases at J, with 8 bases between. The germline CDR1 and CDR2 sequences are LGHNA and YSLEER. The CDR3 runs 13 residues. CDR3 amino acids: CASSQVGSETQYF. For the CDR3, the DNA is TGCGCCAGCAGCCAAGTGGGATCCGAGACCCAGTACTTC.

This clonotype was seen only a few times. V gene TRBV18 combines with J gene TRBJ2-3; D gene ambiguous. Germline CDR1 reads KGHSH; CDR2 reads LQKENI. CDR3 size: 13 residues. Trimming cost V 1 base and J 3 bases, with 5 bases left between them. The CDR3 spells CASSPRATDTQYF. The CDR3 coding sequence is TGTGCCAGCTCACCACGAGCAACAGATACGCAGTATTTT.

This clonotype has more than one count but fewer than ten. The genes are TRBV5-1 and TRBJ2-7; D is ambiguous. This CDR3 region has 11 residues. CDR1 and CDR2 (germline): SGHRS, YFSETQ. V shed 5 bases and J shed 5 bases, with 8 bases lying between them. This CDR3 is CASSGQNEQYF. Written as DNA, the CDR3 is TGCGCCAGCAGTGGGCAAAACGAGCAGTACTTC.